This T cell receptor beta chain was sequenced for a study of identical twins. Study-wide results and caveats: Among monozygotic twins, out-of-frame TCR alpha sharing exceeded what models predicted.

This clonotype was counted a few times. Its antigen remains unknown. Each donor was a healthy Caucasian. Germline V gene data show CDR1 as SGHDT and CDR2 as YYEEEE. This CDR3 region has 15 residues. After removal of 1 base from V and 5 bases from J, the junction contained 5 bases not matched to a gene. Template switching supplied a universal primer site; unique molecular identifiers were carried on the cDNA. TCRdb used MiXCR to reprocess the 5' RACE reads, holding one entry per CDR3 protein. The repertoire holds roughly 710,000 distinct CDR3 sequences, with around 6% as singletons. The sequence was collected from a man aged 18 to 35 in good health. The chain employs TRBV5-6 and TRBJ2-7; 11 nucleotides line up with TRBD2. The sample comprised naive T cells sorted from blood. CDR3 protein: CASSLWVTSGNEQYF. Here the CDR3 DNA reads TGTGCCAGCAGCTTGTGGGTGACTAGCGGGAACGAGCAGTACTTC.